This entry is about one T cell receptor beta chain. This record comes from a study of blood T cell repertoires in COVID-19. Study-level information: Italy, Spain and the United States were the sources of the convalescent and acute COVID-19 samples. Sample material is recorded as cDNA or gDNA derived from T cells, B-cell-depleted T cells, or PBMCs.

The germline CDR1 and CDR2 sequences are SGHRS and YFSETQ. The germline V and J ends were trimmed by 5 bases and 1 base, with 15 bases remaining between them. The CDR3 loop spans 15 amino acids. Original processing notes: Amplified reference gene primers provided the basis for estimating nucleated cell counts. Profiled with immunoSEQ multiplex PCR; TCRdb holds only in-frame clones, not every one. V, J and clone size reflect that table, while D and trimming were determined from the DNA. The table includes about 120,000 clones, about 84% detected once. Input material: peripheral blood. The TCR sequence derives from a man aged 60-69 years with acute or convalescent COVID-19. The chain has TRBV5-1 and TRBJ2-5, with D unclear. Here the CDR3 DNA reads TGCGCCAGCAGACAAGGAGCCCAAGGCCAAGAGACCCAGTACTTC. It translates to CASRQGAQGQETQYF.